The subject of this entry is one TCR beta chain. Its cognate antigen is unknown. This sample is part of a study of T cell repertoires in cytomegalovirus infection. TCRdb fed the reads into MiXCR, producing one record per CDR3 protein. The table includes roughly 700,000 distinct CDR3 sequences, about 33% detected once. The germline CDR1 and CDR2 sequences are SGHDT and YYEEEE. V dropped 0 bases and J dropped 4; count of bases not matched to a gene: 4. There are 15 residues in the CDR3. The TCR was taken from a human donor in good health (CMV status not recorded). Some clones in this sample may be carry-over from other donors' samples. The starting material was cultured PBMCs, obtained from culture after CMV antigen stimulation. The chain carries TRBV5-6 and TRBJ2-1; 7 bases are shared with TRBD1. CDR3 in DNA: TGTGCCAGCAGCTTGGCCGGGACAGAGTACAATGAGCAGTTCTTC. It translates to CASSLAGTEYNEQFF. Combining the CDR3 with reference TRBV5-6 and TRBJ2-1 gives the whole variable domain DAGVTQSPTHLIKTRGQQVTLRCSPKSGHDTVSWYQQALGQGPQFIFQYYEEEERQRGNFPDRFSGHQFPNYSSELNVNALLLGDSALYLCASSLAGTEYNEQFFGPGTRLTVL.